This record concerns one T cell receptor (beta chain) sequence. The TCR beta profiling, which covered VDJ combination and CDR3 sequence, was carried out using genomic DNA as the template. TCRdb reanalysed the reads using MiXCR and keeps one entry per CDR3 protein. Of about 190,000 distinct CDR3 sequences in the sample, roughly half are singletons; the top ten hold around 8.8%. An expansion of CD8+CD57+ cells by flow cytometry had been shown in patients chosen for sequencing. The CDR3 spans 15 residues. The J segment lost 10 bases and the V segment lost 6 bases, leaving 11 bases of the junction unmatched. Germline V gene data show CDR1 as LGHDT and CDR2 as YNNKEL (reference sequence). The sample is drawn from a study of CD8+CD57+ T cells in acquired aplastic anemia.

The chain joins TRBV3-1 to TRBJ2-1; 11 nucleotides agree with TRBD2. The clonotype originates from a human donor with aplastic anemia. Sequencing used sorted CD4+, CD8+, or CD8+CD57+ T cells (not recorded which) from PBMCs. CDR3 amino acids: CASSPLLAGGGEQFF. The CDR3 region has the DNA TGTGCCAGCAGTCCTCTTCTAGCGGGAGGAGGGGAGCAGTTCTTC.